The sequence of this TCR beta chain was determined in a study of cytomegalovirus exposure and HLA in healthy donors. The study, taken as a whole, reports: The finding came from a later analysis; first-cohort TCR clusters tended to co-occur in the roughly 120 validation repertoires. Reported performance of the classifier showed diagnosis of cytomegalovirus status with high specificity and sensitivity. A list of 150 or so TCR beta chains associated with cytomegalovirus was given.

A note on this clone: Its specificity is not known.

The donors were in the roughly 120-subject validation cohort, distinct from the roughly 670-subject first cohort. Germline values: CDR1 MDHEN, CDR2 SYDVKM. There are 14 residues in the CDR3. The trim removed 2 bases at V and 6 bases at J, leaving 6 bases unmatched. TCRdb's copy holds only in-frame clones and misses some; the assay was immunoSEQ multiplex PCR. The sample lists fewer than 400,000 clones; 70% to 90% were seen once. The sequence derives from a woman aged 18-29 years in good health and CMV-seronegative. Sequencing was carried out using PBMCs. The chain links TRBV28 to TRBJ1-2, with 7 bases aligning to TRBD1. The CDR3 DNA reads as TGTGCCAGCAGTTTAGGGGCAGGGGGAAATGGCTACACCTTC. This translates into CASSLGAGGNGYTF.